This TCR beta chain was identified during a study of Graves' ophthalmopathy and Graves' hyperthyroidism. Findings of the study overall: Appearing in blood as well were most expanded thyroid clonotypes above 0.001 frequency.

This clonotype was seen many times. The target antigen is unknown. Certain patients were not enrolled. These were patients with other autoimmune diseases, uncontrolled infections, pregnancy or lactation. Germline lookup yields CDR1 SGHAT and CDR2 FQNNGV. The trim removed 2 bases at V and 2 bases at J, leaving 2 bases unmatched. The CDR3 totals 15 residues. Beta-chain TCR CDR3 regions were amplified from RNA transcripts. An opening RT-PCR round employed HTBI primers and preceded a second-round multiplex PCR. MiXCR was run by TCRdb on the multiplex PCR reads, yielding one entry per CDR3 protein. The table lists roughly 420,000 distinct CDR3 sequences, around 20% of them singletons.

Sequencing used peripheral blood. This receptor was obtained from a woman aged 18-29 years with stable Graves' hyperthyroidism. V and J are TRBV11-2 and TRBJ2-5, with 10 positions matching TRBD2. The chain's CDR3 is CASSLTSGVQETQYF. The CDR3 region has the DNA TGTGCCAGCAGCTTAACTAGCGGGGTACAAGAGACCCAGTACTTC.